The subject of this entry is one TCR beta chain. The antigen remains unidentified. Assay: immunoSEQ multiplex PCR; the TCRdb copy retains only in-frame clones and omits some. In the table there are fewer than 85,000 clones, 87% of which are singletons. CDR3 length: 17 amino acids. Germline V lookup: CDR1 SGHTA, CDR2 FQGNSA. Unmatched junction bases numbered 9, after V lost 5 bases and J lost 4 bases. This specimen comes from a study of siplizumab effects on memory and regulatory T cells. Broader study findings: Assignment to unstimulated subsets succeeded for only a minor fraction of the alloreactive clones. Suppressive activity of Tregs proliferating in siplizumab cultures remained unconfirmed. Alloreactive sequences whose origin lay in unstimulated CD4+ memory cells were significantly reduced by siplizumab.

The chain employs TRBV7-2 and TRBJ2-5; TRBD2 matches 14 bases. This receptor was identified in a human donor in good health. Sequencing was done on a sample of Tregs sorted from blood. The CDR3 region is CASSLLTSGGAGETQYF. CDR3 coding DNA: TGTGCCAGCAGCCTTTTGACTAGCGGGGGGGCCGGAGAGACCCAGTACTTC. The whole variable domain, remainder taken from reference TRBV7-2 and TRBJ2-5, is GAGVSQSPSNKVTEKGKDVELRCDPISGHTALYWYRQSLGQGLEFLIYFQGNSAPDKSGLPSDRFSAERTGGSVSTLTIQRTQQEDSAVYLCASSLLTSGGAGETQYFGPGTRLLVL.